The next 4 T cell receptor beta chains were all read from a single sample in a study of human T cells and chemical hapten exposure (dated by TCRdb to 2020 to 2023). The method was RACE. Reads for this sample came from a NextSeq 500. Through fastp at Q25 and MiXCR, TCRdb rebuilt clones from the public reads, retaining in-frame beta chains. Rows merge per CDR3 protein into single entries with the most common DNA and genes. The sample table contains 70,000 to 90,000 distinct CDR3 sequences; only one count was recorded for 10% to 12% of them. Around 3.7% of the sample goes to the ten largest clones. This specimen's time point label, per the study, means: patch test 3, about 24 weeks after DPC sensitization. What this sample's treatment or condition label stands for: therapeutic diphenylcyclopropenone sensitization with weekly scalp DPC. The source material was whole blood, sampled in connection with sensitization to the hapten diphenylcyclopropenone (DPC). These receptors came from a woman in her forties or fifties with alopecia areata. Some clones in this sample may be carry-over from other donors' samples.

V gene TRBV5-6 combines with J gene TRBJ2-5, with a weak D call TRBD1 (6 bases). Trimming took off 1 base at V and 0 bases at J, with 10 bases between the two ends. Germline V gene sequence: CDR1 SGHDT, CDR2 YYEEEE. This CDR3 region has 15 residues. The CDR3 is CASSLLGADQETQYF. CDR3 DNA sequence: TGTGCCAGCAGCTTGCTGGGGGCGGACCAAGAGACCCAGTACTTC.

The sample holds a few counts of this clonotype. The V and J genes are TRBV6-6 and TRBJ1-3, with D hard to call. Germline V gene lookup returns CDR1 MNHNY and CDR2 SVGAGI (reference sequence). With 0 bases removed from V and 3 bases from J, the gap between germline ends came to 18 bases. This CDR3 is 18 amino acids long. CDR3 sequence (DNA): TGTGCCAGCAGTTACTCCCATCCCGGGAGGGAATTTGGAAACACCATATATTTT. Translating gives CASSYSHPGREFGNTIYF.

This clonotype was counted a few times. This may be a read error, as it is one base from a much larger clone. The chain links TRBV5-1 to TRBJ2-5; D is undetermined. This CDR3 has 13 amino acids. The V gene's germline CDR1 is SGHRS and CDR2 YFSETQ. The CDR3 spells CTSSLNYQETQYF. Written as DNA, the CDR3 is TGCACCAGCAGCTTGAATTATCAAGAGACCCAGTACTTC.

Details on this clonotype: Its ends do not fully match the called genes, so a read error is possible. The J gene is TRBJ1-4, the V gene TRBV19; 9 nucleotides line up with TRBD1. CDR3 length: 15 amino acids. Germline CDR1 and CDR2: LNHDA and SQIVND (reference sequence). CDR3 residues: CASSASTGGGRKTVF. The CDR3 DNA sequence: TGTGCCAGTAGTGCCTCGACAGGGGGGGGGCGAAAAACTGTTTTT.